This T cell receptor (beta chain) comes out of a study of T-cell memory formation after mild COVID-19. The junction had 9 bases not matched to a gene; V was cut back by 5 bases and J by 7 bases. This CDR3 region has 15 residues. Germline CDR1 MNHEY, CDR2 SVGEGT. Constant-segment primers were used for 5'RACE, and the resulting TCR alpha and TCR beta cDNA libraries carried sample barcodes and UMIs. In TCRdb, the 5' RACE reads were re-called with MiXCR into one record per CDR3 protein. The table records hundreds of thousands of distinct CDR3 sequences, less than 25% of them present only once. Source material: PBMCs or a T cell subset sorted from them (not recorded which). This clonotype originated in an adult woman who had mild COVID-19 (a few samples of this study predate the infection). Cell type and time point are not known. The chain joins TRBV6-2 or TRBV6-3 to TRBJ2-5; 11 bases match TRBD2. CDR3 sequence: CASSPPGLAVRTQYF. In DNA form, the CDR3 reads TGTGCCAGCAGTCCCCCGGGACTAGCGGTTCGGACCCAGTACTTC.